This TCR beta chain originates from a study of cytomegalovirus exposure and HLA in healthy donors. Study-level background: Genetic ancestry analysis placed around four fifths of the roughly 400 donors that were genotyped in the Caucasian-associated cluster.

Among the donors, all were healthy bone marrow donors. V lost 2 bases to trimming and J lost 6 bases, with 8 bases between them. The CDR3 length is 12 residues. The germline V gene has CDR1 MNHEY and CDR2 SMNVEV (reference sequence). PCR amplification relied on 60 Vbeta primers (plus 13 Jbeta primers). Method: immunoSEQ multiplex PCR; TCRdb's copy keeps in-frame clones and lacks some. The sample holds around 120,000 clones; 65% to 80% are singletons and the top ten take 1.8%. The sample holds one count of this clone. The antigen remains unidentified. Study-level points and caveats: Sequencing depth roughly uniform across donors was assumed in presence/absence analyses.

The chain is built from TRBV27 and TRBJ2-7, with a possible D match to TRBD1 (5 bases). This clonotype was sampled from a middle-aged woman in good health and CMV-seronegative. What was sequenced was PBMCs. CDR3 residues: CASSLRQGEQYF. CDR3 bases: TGTGCCAGCAGTTTAAGGCAGGGCGAGCAGTACTTC.